Following are 14 T cell receptor beta chains from one sample sequenced in a study of T cells after yellow fever vaccination. TCRdb passed the 5' RACE reads through MiXCR, listing each CDR3 protein once. The sample shows around 200,000 distinct CDR3 sequences, approximately 11% of them seen only once. Sequencing used CD8+ T cells sorted from PBMCs, obtained 15 days after the yellow fever booster vaccination. The receptors stem from a man younger than 35 who received the YFV17D yellow fever vaccine.

The J gene is TRBJ1-5, the V gene TRBV6-5; D remains ambiguous. V was shortened by 0 bases and J by 7 bases, with 7 bases between the two germline ends. This CDR3 spans 13 amino acids. Germline lookup yields CDR1 MNHEY and CDR2 SVGAGI. For the CDR3, the DNA is TGTGCCAGCAGTTACTCGATAGAGCAGCCCCAGCATTTT. Its protein is CASSYSIEQPQHF.

This clonotype appeared a few times. This sequence joins TRBV9 and TRBJ2-5; D unclear. The ends were cut back, 0 bases at V and 2 bases at J, with 11 bases in the middle. Germline CDR1 SGDLS, CDR2 YYNGEE. The CDR3 is 15 residues long. CDR3 residues: CASSVGAELQETQYF. The CDR3 nucleotides are TGTGCCAGCAGCGTAGGCGCTGAATTACAAGAGACCCAGTACTTC.

There are a few counts of this clonotype. The chain combines TRBV20-1 with TRBJ2-2; unclear D gene. V gave up 0 bases and J gave up 0 bases, with 8 bases separating them. Germline V gene lookup returns CDR1 DFQATT and CDR2 SNEGSKA (reference sequence). The length of the CDR3 is 15 residues. The CDR3 nucleotides are TGCAGTGCTAGAGAGCGCGCAGCGAACACCGGGGAGCTGTTTTTT. Translated: CSARERAANTGELFF.

This clonotype occurred many times. In nucleotides, the CDR3 is TGTGCCAGCAGGGGGGTCAGCACAGATACGCAGTATTTT. It codes for CASRGVSTDTQYF. The J gene is TRBJ2-3, the V gene TRBV6-6, with D perhaps assigned TRBD1 or TRBD2 (5 bases each). V was shortened by 6 bases and J by 0 bases, with 7 bases between the two germline ends. The CDR3 is 13 amino acids. The germline CDR1 and CDR2 sequences are MNHNY and SVGAGI (reference sequence).

The J gene is TRBJ2-7, the V gene TRBV20-1; 7 nucleotides align to TRBD2. V gave up 0 bases and J gave up 2 bases; unmatched junction bases: 10. The germline V gene has CDR1 DFQATT and CDR2 SNEGSKA (reference sequence). The CDR3 spans 16 residues. The CDR3 DNA reads TGCAGTGCTAGAGATCTGGGGGGGATTCAGCCCTACGAGCAGTACTTC. It specifies CSARDLGGIQPYEQYF.

This chain connects TRBV6-5 to TRBJ2-3, with 7 bases matching TRBD2. Per germline, CDR1 MNHEY and CDR2 SVGAGI. The CDR3 sequence is 17 residues long. The V gene end was trimmed by 0 bases and the J gene end by 5 bases; junction bases not matched to a gene: 11. The CDR3 protein is CASSYSLLGGEGDTQYF. Here the CDR3 DNA reads TGTGCCAGCAGTTACTCGCTCCTGGGCGGGGAGGGAGATACGCAGTATTTT.

V usage is TRBV11-1 and J usage is TRBJ1-5; D gene ambiguous. Germline CDR1 and CDR2: SGHAT and FQDESV (reference sequence). The CDR3 spans 16 residues. Trimming stripped 4 bases from V and 4 bases from J, with 17 bases between. In DNA form, the CDR3 reads TGTGCCAGCAGCTCGGCGGTCCCAACGATTAATCAGCCCCAGCATTTT. It translates to CASSSAVPTINQPQHF.

This clonotype was seen more than once but under ten times. The rearrangement uses TRBV5-4 and TRBJ2-2, with 9 bases identical to TRBD2. CDR1 SGHNT and CDR2 YYREEE come from the germline V gene (reference sequence). Trimming took 4 bases from V and 4 from J; bases not matched to a gene: 11. CDR3 size: 17 residues. The CDR3 loop reads CASSPAPLAGTTGELFF. Here the CDR3 DNA reads TGTGCCAGCAGCCCCGCCCCCCTAGCGGGGACCACCGGGGAGCTGTTTTTT. Using reference TRBV5-4 and TRBJ2-2 for the parts outside the CDR3, the full variable domain is ETGVTQSPTHLIKTRGQQVTLRCSSQSGHNTVSWYQQALGQGPQFIFQYYREEENGRGNFPPRFSGLQFPNYSSELNVNALELDDSALYLCASSPAPLAGTTGELFFGEGSRLTVL.

The chain recombines TRBV5-6 with TRBJ1-2, with 8 bases matching TRBD1. The V gene's germline CDR1 is SGHDT and CDR2 YYEEEE. This CDR3 contains 14 residues. The ends lost 3 bases at V and 6 bases at J; junction bases unmatched: 7. The CDR3 DNA reads as TGTGCCAGCAGCTCTGGACAGGGTCTAAATGGCTACACCTTC. Translated, it gives CASSSGQGLNGYTF.

This clonotype was observed a few times. J is TRBJ2-7 and V is TRBV11-2; a weak D match, TRBD1 (6 bases). The length of the CDR3 is 14 residues. The germline V gene has CDR1 SGHAT and CDR2 FQNNGV. V was clipped by 5 bases and J by 0 bases, with 11 bases between them. DNA for the CDR3: TGTGCCAGCAGCCAGGGGTTTGGCTCCTACGAGCAGTACGTC. Encoded protein: CASSQGFGSYEQYV.

This clonotype was seen a few times. The V and J genes are TRBV20-1 and TRBJ1-4, with D perhaps matching TRBD1 (6 bases). Trimming stripped 2 bases from V and 0 bases from J, with 10 bases between. The CDR3 sequence is 15 residues long. CDR1 and CDR2 from the germline V gene are DFQATT and SNEGSKA (reference sequence). The CDR3 protein is CSARSGTSTNEKLFF. The CDR3 DNA sequence: TGCAGTGCTAGATCCGGGACATCAACTAATGAAAAACTGTTTTTT.

The V call is TRBV7-9, the J call TRBJ1-5; D is ambiguous. Germline V CDR1 and CDR2: SEHNR, FQNEAQ (reference sequence). V lost 5 bases and J lost 5, with 10 bases in between. This CDR3 has 13 amino acids. This CDR3 is CASSPRTDQPQHF. As DNA, the CDR3 is TGTGCCAGCAGCCCCCGGACGGATCAGCCCCAGCATTTT.

The chain employs TRBV18 and TRBJ1-1; the D gene is possibly TRBD1 (5 bases). Per the germline V gene, CDR1 is KGHSH and CDR2 is LQKENI. V was cut by 3 bases and J by 7 bases, with 12 bases left in between. This CDR3 contains 13 residues. CDR3 amino acids: CASSPQGYVEAFF. CDR3 DNA sequence: TGTGCCAGCTCACCCCAGGGATACGTTGAAGCTTTCTTT.

This clonotype was detected a few times. The chain recombines TRBV7-2 with TRBJ2-5; D unclear. The V gene's germline CDR1 is SGHTA and CDR2 FQGNSA. The V gene lost 6 bases and the J gene lost 5 bases, with 10 bases spanning the gap. The length of the CDR3 is 12 residues. CDR3: CASSGPGETQYF. As DNA, the CDR3 is TGTGCCAGCAGTGGACCAGGCGAGACCCAGTACTTC.